Following are 20 T cell receptor beta chains from one sample sequenced in a study of blood T cell repertoires in COVID-19. Clones were read by immunoSEQ multiplex PCR, and TCRdb kept only the in-frame ones, dropping some. The profile shows tens of thousands of clones, almost 90% of them singletons. Sequenced: peripheral blood. These receptors originate from a man in his fifties with acute or convalescent COVID-19.

The J gene is TRBJ1-1, the V gene TRBV3-1 (or the pseudogene TRBV3-2); no clear D. This CDR3 is 14 amino acids long. V was trimmed by 0 bases and J by 6 bases, leaving 11 bases between them. The germline V gene has CDR1 LGHDT and CDR2 YNNKEL (reference sequence). The CDR3 nucleotides are TGTGCCAGCAGCCAAGAGCCATCCGTAGCTGAAGCTTTCTTT. The encoded protein is CASSQEPSVAEAFF.

This clone was seen just once. This chain links TRBV5-1 with TRBJ2-1; 7 nucleotides align to TRBD2. The J segment lost 2 bases and the V segment lost 6 bases, leaving 2 bases of the junction unmatched. Germline lookup yields CDR1 SGHRS and CDR2 YFSETQ. CDR3 length equals 13 residues. CDR3 protein: CASKAGTYNEQFF. In DNA form, the CDR3 reads TGCGCCAGCAAAGCGGGAACCTACAATGAGCAGTTCTTC.

The chain recombines TRBV5-5 with TRBJ2-3; 8 bases line up with TRBD2. CDR1 is SGHKS, CDR2 YYEKEE, per germline (reference sequence). Unmatched junction bases numbered 10, after V lost 0 bases and J lost 13 bases. The CDR3 runs to 14 residues. CDR3 amino acids: CASSLGSAGGPEYF. The CDR3 nucleotides read TGTGCCAGCAGCTTGGGATCGGCGGGAGGCCCAGAGTATTTT.

The V call is TRBV18, the J call TRBJ2-5; D is possibly TRBD2 (5 bases). V was trimmed by 6 bases and J by 2 bases, leaving 10 bases between them. Germline assignment: CDR1 KGHSH and CDR2 LQKENI. The CDR3 is 13 residues long. CDR3 nucleotide sequence: TGTGCCAGCTCGGTGACTAAACAAGAGACCCAGTACTTC. It yields the protein CASSVTKQETQYF.

V usage is TRBV6-4 and J usage is TRBJ1-2, with 8 nucleotides matching TRBD1. The ends lost 2 bases at V and 6 bases at J; junction bases unmatched: 5. This CDR3 spans 14 amino acids. In germline, CDR1 is MRHNA, CDR2 SNTAGT. CDR3 nucleotide sequence: TGTGCCAGCAGTGACCCCTCACAGGGGGATGGCTACACCTTC. It translates to CASSDPSQGDGYTF.

Judged by abundance, this clone is medium-sized. The chain uses TRBV7-9 and TRBJ2-1; D possibly corresponds to TRBD1 (6 bases). This CDR3 has 15 residues. With 5 bases removed from V and 7 bases from J, the gap between germline ends came to 18 bases. CDR1 and CDR2 (germline): SEHNR, FQNEAQ (reference sequence). The CDR3 loop is CASSPLGTIGNEQFF. CDR3 sequence (DNA): TGTGCCAGCAGCCCCCTCGGGACAATCGGGAATGAGCAGTTCTTC.

This clone has just one count. The J gene is TRBJ2-1, the V gene TRBV10-2; tentative D call: TRBD2 (7 bases). There are 15 residues in the CDR3. Germline V CDR1 and CDR2: WSHSY, SAAADI. The germline V and J ends were trimmed by 2 bases and 6 bases, with 14 bases remaining between them. CDR3 bases: TGCGCCAGCAGTGAGCGGGTGGGAGGGGGCAATGAGCAGTTCTTC. This sequence encodes CASSERVGGGNEQFF.

The chain recombines TRBV5-1 with TRBJ2-3; 14 nucleotides align to TRBD2. The V gene end was trimmed by 5 bases and the J gene end by 1 base; junction bases not matched to a gene: 6. The CDR3 length is 17 residues. Germline V CDR1 and CDR2: SGHRS, YFSETQ. The CDR3 DNA follows: TGCGCCAGCAGGGAGGGACTAGCGGGAGTGGGCACAGATACGCAGTATTTT. Amino acid sequence: CASREGLAGVGTDTQYF.

This chain uses TRBV30 with TRBJ2-1, with 9 nucleotides matching TRBD2. J lost 2 bases, V lost 0 bases, and 11 bases had no gene match. The CDR3 covers 18 residues. Per the germline V gene, CDR1 is GTSNPN and CDR2 is SVGIG (reference sequence). The CDR3 sequence: CAWSVGLAGWGPYNEQFF. The DNA for the CDR3 is TGTGCCTGGAGTGTCGGGCTAGCGGGGTGGGGGCCCTACAATGAGCAGTTCTTC.

This rearrangement joins TRBV5-1 to TRBJ2-2, with 8 bases that match TRBD2. The CDR3 sequence is 17 residues long. From germline, CDR1 is SGHRS and CDR2 YFSETQ. Trimming removed 0 bases from V and 6 bases from J; junction bases left unmatched: 10. CDR3 nucleotides: TGCGCCAGCAGCTTGGCCCCAGCGGGAGACGGGCCCGGGGAGCTGTTTTTT. Translated: CASSLAPAGDGPGELFF.

V gene TRBV7-2 combines with J gene TRBJ1-2; 9 nucleotides agree with TRBD1. The CDR3 runs 15 residues. CDR1 is SGHTA and CDR2 is FQGNSA in the germline V gene. J lost 8 bases, V lost 1 base, and 8 bases had no gene match. The CDR3 here is CASSLEGQGVVGYTF. Written as DNA, the CDR3 is TGTGCCAGCAGCTTAGAGGGACAGGGTGTCGTCGGCTACACCTTC.

This clone was observed a single time. The rearrangement joins TRBV12-5 to TRBJ2-3, with 11 bases identical to TRBD1. Germline loops: CDR1 LGHNT, CDR2 FRNRAP. V lost 5 bases, J lost 5 bases, and 6 bases stayed unmatched. The CDR3 is 15 amino acids. In DNA, the CDR3 is TGTGCTAGTGGTGCACCGGGACAGGGGGAAGATACGCAGTATTTT. It specifies CASGAPGQGEDTQYF.

The genes are TRBV7-2 and TRBJ1-5; no reliable D call. The germline V and J ends were trimmed by 4 bases and 5 bases, with 12 bases remaining between them. The germline V gene encodes CDR1 SGHTA and CDR2 FQGNSA. This CDR3 has 14 amino acids. CDR3 coding DNA: TGTGCCAGCAGCTCGGGGATTTGGGATCAGCCCCAGCATTTT. As protein: CASSSGIWDQPQHF.

The chain couples TRBV24-1 to TRBJ2-2; unclear D gene. Germline V gene lookup returns CDR1 KGHDR and CDR2 SFDVKD. The length of the CDR3 is 12 residues. The ends were cut back, 5 bases at V and 5 bases at J, with 5 bases in the middle. The CDR3 sequence: CATSGLTGELFF. CDR3 sequence (DNA): TGTGCCACCAGTGGCCTAACCGGGGAGCTGTTTTTT.

The V call is TRBV7-2, the J call TRBJ1-1; D perhaps matches TRBD1 (6 bases). Trimming stripped 6 bases from V and 4 bases from J, with 12 bases between. In germline, CDR1 is SGHTA, CDR2 FQGNSA. This CDR3 comprises 13 residues. Here the CDR3 reads CASSNRVTTEAFF. For the CDR3, the DNA is TGTGCCAGCAGTAACAGGGTGACCACTGAAGCTTTCTTT.

The J gene is TRBJ2-2, the V gene TRBV3-1 (or the pseudogene TRBV3-2); 9 positions agree with TRBD1. Germline assignment: CDR1 LGHDT and CDR2 YNNKEL (reference sequence). There are 17 residues in the CDR3. V was pared by 3 bases and J by 3 bases, with 8 bases of the junction left unmatched. CDR3 sequence reads: CASSHRDRGKHTGELFF. Here the CDR3 DNA reads TGTGCCAGCAGCCATCGCGACAGGGGGAAACACACCGGGGAGCTGTTTTTT.

The chain employs TRBV5-1 and TRBJ2-1; 9 positions match TRBD2. The CDR3 contains 14 residues. Germline assignment: CDR1 SGHRS and CDR2 YFSETQ. V dropped 4 bases and J dropped 15; count of bases not matched to a gene: 14. CDR3: CASSQTSGVGLGFF. The CDR3 DNA is TGCGCCAGCAGCCAGACTAGCGGCGTGGGGTTGGGGTTCTTC.

Here the CDR3 reads CASKPGDRVGFTGELFF. The CDR3 nucleotides read TGTGCCAGCAAACCCGGCGACAGGGTAGGGTTCACCGGGGAGCTGTTTTTT. The V gene is TRBV11-2, the J gene TRBJ2-2; 7 bases are shared with TRBD1. CDR3 length: 17 residues. Germline CDR1 is SGHAT and CDR2 is FQNNGV. The V gene end was trimmed by 7 bases and the J gene end by 4 bases; junction bases not matched to a gene: 15. Combining the CDR3 with reference TRBV11-2 and TRBJ2-2 gives the whole variable domain EAGVAQSPRYKIIEKRQSVAFWCNPISGHATLYWYQQILGQGPKLLIQFQNNGVVDDSQLPKDRFSAERLKGVDSTLKIQPAKLEDSAVYLCASKPGDRVGFTGELFFGEGSRLTVL.

V is TRBV3-1 (or the pseudogene TRBV3-2) and J is TRBJ2-5; 11 nucleotides align to TRBD1. Per germline, CDR1 LGHDT and CDR2 YNNKEL (reference sequence). The V and J ends lost 4 bases and 3 bases, in that order; junction bases with no gene match: 4. This CDR3 region has 15 residues. The CDR3 bases are TGTGCCAGCAGCCTCCGGACAGGGGGCGAAGAGACCCAGTACTTC. Translated: CASSLRTGGEETQYF.

The V call is TRBV5-1, the J call TRBJ2-5; D remains unclear. The length of the CDR3 is 13 residues. Germline V gives CDR1 SGHRS, CDR2 YFSETQ. V lost 3 bases to trimming and J lost 4 bases, with 10 bases between them. The CDR3, as DNA: TGCGCCAGCAGCTCTCTAGTCGGAGAGACCCAGTACTTC. Translation: CASSSLVGETQYF.